This T cell receptor (beta chain) is drawn from a study of CD8+CD57+ T cells in acquired aplastic anemia. Study information: Recorded DNA amounts for sorted CD4+ and CD8+ cells had an average of approximately 3 ug.

A remark on this clonotype: Antigen: not known. Just one base apart from a much larger clone, this may be a read error.

Germline trimming cut 10 bases from V and 5 bases from J; bases unmatched to any gene: 12. CDR3 length equals 14 residues. Germline loops: CDR1 SGHVS, CDR2 FNYEAQ. Points from the study as a whole: The study found no significant CD8+ Simpson's diversity difference between patients and controls.

Both TCR beta VDJ combination and CDR3 sequence profiling were carried out. Genomic DNA was the template for this profiling. TCRdb redid the calling of the reads with MiXCR, one entry per CDR3 protein. The table includes about 160,000 distinct CDR3 sequences, around 50% detected once. Patients who underwent sequencing had shown CD8+CD57+ cell expansion by flow cytometry. This sequence was found in a human donor with aplastic anemia. V gene TRBV7-6 combines with J gene TRBJ2-5, with 8 bases aligning to TRBD1. The sequenced sample was sorted CD4+, CD8+, or CD8+CD57+ T cells (not recorded which) from PBMCs. CDR3 in DNA: TGTGCCAACAGAAAAGACAGGGGAGAGGAGACCCAGTACTTC. The encoded protein is CANRKDRGEETQYF.